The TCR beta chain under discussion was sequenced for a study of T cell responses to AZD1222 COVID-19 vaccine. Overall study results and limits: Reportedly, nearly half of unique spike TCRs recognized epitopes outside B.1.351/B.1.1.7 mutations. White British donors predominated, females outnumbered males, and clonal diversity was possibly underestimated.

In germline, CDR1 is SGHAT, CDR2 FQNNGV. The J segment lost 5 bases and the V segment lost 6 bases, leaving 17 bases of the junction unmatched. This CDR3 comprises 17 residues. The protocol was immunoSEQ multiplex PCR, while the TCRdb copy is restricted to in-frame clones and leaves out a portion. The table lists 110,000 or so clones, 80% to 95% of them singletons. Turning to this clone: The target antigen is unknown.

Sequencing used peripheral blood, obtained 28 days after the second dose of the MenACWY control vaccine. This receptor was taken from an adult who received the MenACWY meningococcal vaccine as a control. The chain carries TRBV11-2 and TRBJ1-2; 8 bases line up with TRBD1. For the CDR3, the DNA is TGTGCCAGCAGTCGCCCGGCTGTCCAACAGGGGGTATATGGCTACACCTTC. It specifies CASSRPAVQQGVYGYTF.